This T cell receptor (beta chain) was sequenced during a study of HIV-infected patients and healthy controls. Study results and caveats: Study cohorts differed slightly in age and sex, but this did not explain diversity differences.

This clonotype was observed at least ten times. What it binds is not known. In germline, CDR1 is SQVTM, CDR2 ANQGSEA. There are 13 residues in the CDR3. V dropped 8 bases and J dropped 3; count of bases not matched to a gene: 6. Whole blood was used without fractionation, so all unsorted peripheral T cells were included. Approximately 510 ng RNA was reverse transcribed with alpha and beta constant-region primers. Alpha and beta chain libraries were made separately by chain-specific third strand synthesis with multiplexing indices. A 5' RACE adapter with a random hexamer and the SP2 primer site was joined to cDNA. TCRdb called the 5' RACE reads again in MiXCR, with one record for every CDR3 protein. The sample contains about 16,000 distinct CDR3 sequences, just under 9.5% of which appear only once.

The chain recombines TRBV29-1 with TRBJ1-3; 8 positions match TRBD1. This receptor was obtained from an adult in good health. Sequenced: blood. The CDR3 loop is CSTRGQGGNTIYF. Here the CDR3 DNA reads TGCAGCACCCGAGGACAGGGTGGAAACACCATATATTTT.